This TCR beta chain was sequenced for a study of blood T cell repertoires in COVID-19. On the study more broadly: PBMCs, B-cell-depleted T cells, or T cells were the source of the cDNA or gDNA that made up the material.

Participant-given clinical history determined each cohort assignment. Cohort 3 donors were reported recovered after two negative PCRs, clearance, or symptom resolution. Authors' analysis steps: By means of reference gene primer amplification, nucleated cell counts were estimated. Libraries were prepared by immunoSEQ multiplex PCR; TCRdb keeps only in-frame clonotypes and omits some of them. V and J calls plus clone size are reproduced from that table; the DNA served to infer D and trimming. The sample consists of about 320,000 clones, around nine tenths of them appearing once. The CDR3 sequence is 11 residues long. Per the germline V gene, CDR1 is MDHEN and CDR2 is SYDVKM.

The TCR comes from a man between 60 and 75 years old who had recovered from COVID-19. The chain has TRBV28 and TRBJ2-2; D is undetermined. Sequenced: PBMCs or T cells enriched from blood (not recorded which). The CDR3 reads CATRVPGELFF. The DNA of the CDR3 is TGTGCAACTCGGGTACCCGGGGAGCTGTTTTTT.